The 28 T cell receptor beta chains reported below all come from one sample, sequenced in a study of T cell changes during pregnancy in multiple sclerosis. Data came from immunoSEQ multiplex PCR; TCRdb stores just in-frame clones and leaves some out. Among tens of thousands of clones listed, roughly 93% were seen once. The sample was peripheral blood, taken in the first trimester of pregnancy. Source of these receptors: a female donor with multiple sclerosis, enrolled in a pregnancy study.

The rearrangement links TRBV9 to TRBJ2-3; 7 positions agree with TRBD2. The CDR3 consists of 17 residues. V shed 0 bases and J 1 base; nucleotides not matched to a gene: 8. Looked up from germline, CDR1 is SGDLS and CDR2 is YYNGEE. The CDR3 DNA reads TGTGCCAGCAGCGTAGGGGGGAGGGCAGTCGGCACAGATACGCAGTATTTT. Protein sequence: CASSVGGRAVGTDTQYF. The whole variable domain, filled in from reference TRBV9 and TRBJ2-3, reads DSGVTQTPKHLITATGQRVTLRCSPRSGDLSVYWYQQSLDQGLQFLIQYYNGEERAKGNILERFSAQQFPDLHSELNLSSLELGDSALYFCASSVGGRAVGTDTQYFGPGTRLTVL.

J is TRBJ1-6 and V is TRBV6-1, with TRBD1 identical over 9 bases. With 2 bases clipped from V and 0 bases from J, the junction kept 14 bases outside the gene matches. Germline V gives CDR1 MNHNS, CDR2 SASEGT. This CDR3 contains 21 residues. The CDR3 loop reads CASSEPAYGTGTFSYNSPLHF. In nucleotides, the CDR3 is TGTGCCAGCAGTGAACCCGCGTATGGGACAGGGACCTTCTCCTATAATTCACCCCTCCACTTT.

J is TRBJ2-3 and V is TRBV19; a possible D gene is TRBD1 (5 bases). Germline lookup yields CDR1 LNHDA and CDR2 SQIVND (reference sequence). This CDR3 has 14 residues. V dropped 1 base and J dropped 3 bases, with 8 bases sitting between them. As DNA, the CDR3 is TGTGCCAGTAGTATAGGGGGCCGGACAGATACGCAGTATTTT. Residues: CASSIGGRTDTQYF. Full variable domain (outside the CDR3, taken from reference TRBV19 and TRBJ2-3): DGGITQSPKYLFRKEGQNVTLSCEQNLNHDAMYWYRQDPGQGLRLIYYSQIVNDFQKGDIAEGYSVSREKKESFPLTVTSAQKNPTAFYLCASSIGGRTDTQYFGPGTRLTVL.

The V and J genes are TRBV2 and TRBJ2-3; 8 bases agree with TRBD2. Germline CDR1 is SNHLY and CDR2 is FYNNEI. V shed 6 bases, J shed 4 bases, and the junction held 12 bases outside the gene matches. The CDR3 is 16 amino acids. The CDR3 spells CASRTGTRFMSDTQYF. The CDR3 bases are TGTGCCAGCAGGACGGGGACTAGGTTTATGTCAGATACGCAGTATTTT.

The gene calls are TRBV19 and TRBJ2-1, with no clear D. Germline CDR1 and CDR2: LNHDA and SQIVND (reference sequence). This CDR3 region has 14 residues. Trimming shortened V by 7 bases and J by 0 bases, and 10 bases separated the two germline ends. The CDR3 bases are TGTGCCAGTACCTCGTTAAACTCCTACAATGAGCAGTTCTTC. It encodes CASTSLNSYNEQFF. Looking up the rest from reference TRBV19 and TRBJ2-1 gives the full variable domain: DGGITQSPKYLFRKEGQNVTLSCEQNLNHDAMYWYRQDPGQGLRLIYYSQIVNDFQKGDIAEGYSVSREKKESFPLTVTSAQKNPTAFYLCASTSLNSYNEQFFGPGTRLTVL.

This chain links TRBV4-1 with TRBJ2-7; D is unclear. Trimming stripped 0 bases from V and 2 bases from J, with 20 bases between. The CDR3 is 18 residues long. Germline V gives CDR1 MGHRA, CDR2 YSYEKL. In DNA form, the CDR3 reads TGCGCCAGCAGCCAAGATGGGCAGCCCTCCCCAACCCCCTACGAGCAGTACTTC. This translates into CASSQDGQPSPTPYEQYF.

The chain carries TRBV5-1 and TRBJ2-7, with D maybe TRBD1 (6 bases). Germline assignment: CDR1 SGHRS and CDR2 YFSETQ. CDR3 size: 15 residues. Trimming cost V 0 bases and J 4 bases, with 14 bases left between them. The CDR3 nucleotides are TGCGCCAGCAGCTTGGGACAGGTTTATGGGTACGAGCAGTACTTC. Residues: CASSLGQVYGYEQYF.

The CDR3 loop reads CASSLADRGSYEQYF. The CDR3 DNA is TGTGCCAGCAGCTTAGCAGACAGGGGCAGCTACGAGCAGTACTTC. The chain has TRBV7-2 and TRBJ2-7, with TRBD1 matching over 8 bases. This CDR3 is built from 15 residues. V gave up 0 bases and J gave up 3 bases; unmatched junction bases: 4. Germline-derived CDR1 and CDR2 are SGHTA and FQGNSA. Supplemented by reference TRBV7-2 and TRBJ2-7, the full variable domain reads GAGVSQSPSNKVTEKGKDVELRCDPISGHTALYWYRQSLGQGLEFLIYFQGNSAPDKSGLPSDRFSAERTGGSVSTLTIQRTQQEDSAVYLCASSLADRGSYEQYFGPGTRLTVT.

The rearrangement links TRBV4-3 to TRBJ1-1, with 7 bases fitting TRBD1. Per germline, CDR1 LGHNA and CDR2 YSLEER. The CDR3 is made up of 16 amino acids. Unmatched junction bases numbered 7, after V lost 0 bases and J lost 3 bases. The CDR3 DNA reads as TGCGCCAGCAGCCAAGATAACAGGGGCCGAGACACTGAAGCTTTCTTT. This translates into CASSQDNRGRDTEAFF.

The V call is TRBV18, the J call TRBJ2-1; D unclear. Trimming cost V 4 bases and J 5 bases, with 6 bases left between them. Per the germline V gene, CDR1 is KGHSH and CDR2 is LQKENI. The CDR3 spans 12 residues. CDR3 region: CASSQRDNEQFF. CDR3 nucleotide sequence: TGTGCCAGCTCACAACGGGACAATGAGCAGTTCTTC.

V and J are TRBV18 and TRBJ1-6, with D tentatively TRBD1 (5 bases). This CDR3 contains 13 residues. The germline CDR1 and CDR2 sequences are KGHSH and LQKENI. V dropped 6 bases and J dropped 8 bases, with 11 bases sitting between them. Written as DNA, the CDR3 is TGTGCCAGCTCCACAGGTTCGGATTCACCCCTCCACTTT. Protein: CASSTGSDSPLHF.

V usage is TRBV7-9 and J usage is TRBJ2-5; D unresolved. V was pared by 5 bases and J by 4 bases, with 17 bases between. Germline values: CDR1 SEHNR, CDR2 FQNEAQ (reference sequence). The CDR3 has 15 residues. The CDR3 reads CASSTFRIARETQYF. DNA for the CDR3: TGTGCCAGCAGCACGTTCCGTATAGCTCGAGAGACCCAGTACTTC.

The chain joins TRBV5-1 to TRBJ1-1; possibly TRBD1 for D (6 bases). CDR3 length equals 16 residues. The germline gives CDR1 SGHRS, CDR2 YFSETQ. Trimming removed 2 bases from V and 0 bases from J, with 14 bases in between. The CDR3 DNA reads TGCGCCAGCAGCTTATTCGTGTCAGGGGTGAACACTGAAGCTTTCTTT. Translating it yields CASSLFVSGVNTEAFF.

The chain's CDR3 is CASSLDGSPQPQHF. CDR3 nucleotide sequence: TGCGCCAGCAGCTTGGATGGCAGTCCTCAGCCCCAGCATTTT. The rearrangement joins TRBV5-1 to TRBJ1-5; D is ambiguous. V was trimmed by 0 bases and J by 6 bases, leaving 10 bases between them. This CDR3 spans 14 amino acids. Germline lookup yields CDR1 SGHRS and CDR2 YFSETQ. The whole variable domain, remainder taken from reference TRBV5-1 and TRBJ1-5, is KAGVTQTPRYLIKTRGQQVTLSCSPISGHRSVSWYQQTPGQGLQFLFEYFSETQRNKGNFPGRFSGRQFSNSRSEMNVSTLELGDSALYLCASSLDGSPQPQHFGDGTRLSIL.

The chain links TRBV19 to TRBJ2-6, with 7 bases fitting TRBD2. This CDR3 is 16 amino acids long. CDR1 and CDR2 from the germline V gene are LNHDA and SQIVND (reference sequence). The V and J ends lost 4 bases and 1 base, in that order; junction bases with no gene match: 4. The CDR3 DNA reads TGTGCCAGTAGTAAATCCGGGGGGTCTGGGGCCAACGTCCTGACTTTC. Amino acid sequence: CASSKSGGSGANVLTF.

The chain recombines TRBV4-3 with TRBJ1-1, with D perhaps matching TRBD1 (6 bases). V was shortened by 0 bases and J by 5 bases, with 7 bases between the two germline ends. This CDR3 has 13 amino acids. The V gene's germline CDR1 is LGHNA and CDR2 YSLEER. The CDR3 DNA reads as TGCGCCAGCAGCCAAGACAGGGGTACTGAAGCTTTCTTT. The encoded protein is CASSQDRGTEAFF.

The genes are TRBV27 and TRBJ2-1, with 13 bases that match TRBD2. The CDR3 runs to 17 residues. Germline lookup yields CDR1 MNHEY and CDR2 SMNVEV (reference sequence). The V gene end was trimmed by 5 bases and the J gene end by 6 bases; junction bases not matched to a gene: 10. Written as DNA, the CDR3 is TGTGCCAGCAGTCCCTTCGGACTAGCGGGAGTAGGCAATGAGCAGTTCTTC. This encodes CASSPFGLAGVGNEQFF.

This clone was seen only a few times. The V gene is TRBV7-2, the J gene TRBJ1-4; 10 bases align to TRBD1. V dropped 5 bases and J dropped 8; count of bases not matched to a gene: 8. Germline V gives CDR1 SGHTA, CDR2 FQGNSA. The CDR3 runs 15 residues. This CDR3 is CASSPPGTGDEKLFF. The CDR3 DNA follows: TGTGCCAGCAGCCCCCCCGGGACAGGGGACGAAAAACTGTTTTTT.

The gene calls are TRBV5-5 and TRBJ1-2, with 7 bases that match TRBD1. The V and J ends lost 4 bases and 4 bases, in that order; junction bases with no gene match: 7. This CDR3 has 14 amino acids. Germline V gene sequence: CDR1 SGHKS, CDR2 YYEKEE (reference sequence). The CDR3 nucleotides read TGTGCCAGCAGCAAACGACAGGGCTCCTATGGCTACACCTTC. Translated, it gives CASSKRQGSYGYTF.

This clone was observed a few times. This sequence joins TRBV19 and TRBJ1-6, with D maybe TRBD1 (5 bases). The CDR3 spans 14 residues. From germline, CDR1 is LNHDA and CDR2 SQIVND (reference sequence). The V end was cut by 3 bases, the J end by 6 bases, with 9 bases between. CDR3 residues: CASSIGQGNSPLHF. The DNA for the CDR3 is TGTGCCAGTAGTATTGGGCAGGGTAATTCACCCCTCCACTTT.

This chain uses TRBV19 with TRBJ1-4; D is perhaps TRBD1 (5 bases). The CDR3 has 16 residues. Trimming removed 1 base at V and 8 bases at J, with 17 bases between. Germline V gives CDR1 LNHDA, CDR2 SQIVND (reference sequence). Written as DNA, the CDR3 is TGTGCCAGTAGTATAGGCCTGAGGAGGGGAAGCGAAAAACTGTTTTTT. Its protein product is CASSIGLRRGSEKLFF.

The V and J genes are TRBV2 and TRBJ2-5; D is perhaps TRBD2 (6 bases). The V end lost 6 bases, the J end lost 2 bases, and 13 bases lay between the germline ends. The CDR3 has 14 amino acids. From germline, CDR1 is SNHLY and CDR2 FYNNEI. CDR3 nucleotide sequence: TGTGCCAGCAGGGGAGGCCTGGGGCAAGAGACCCAGTACTTC. Residues: CASRGGLGQETQYF.

This sequence joins TRBV11-2 and TRBJ1-2; D call uncertain. Trimming cost V 4 bases and J 4 bases, with 10 bases left between them. Germline CDR1 SGHAT, CDR2 FQNNGV. The CDR3 sequence is 13 residues long. The DNA of the CDR3 is TGTGCCAGCAGCTCGGGTATTTCCTATGGCTACACCTTC. Residues: CASSSGISYGYTF. Supplemented by reference TRBV11-2 and TRBJ1-2, the full variable domain reads EAGVAQSPRYKIIEKRQSVAFWCNPISGHATLYWYQQILGQGPKLLIQFQNNGVVDDSQLPKDRFSAERLKGVDSTLKIQPAKLEDSAVYLCASSSGISYGYTFGSGTRLTVV.

The rearrangement uses TRBV10-3 and TRBJ1-1, with 7 bases aligning to TRBD1. J lost 3 bases, V lost 6 bases, and 4 bases had no gene match. This CDR3 contains 13 residues. Germline loops: CDR1 ENHRY, CDR2 SYGVKD. CDR3 coding DNA: TGTGCCATCAGCCAGACAGGGTACACTGAAGCTTTCTTT. As protein: CAISQTGYTEAFF.

The genes are TRBV7-9 and TRBJ2-7, with no clear D. Trimming stripped 5 bases from V and 6 bases from J, with 11 bases between. Germline V lookup: CDR1 SEHNR, CDR2 FQNEAQ (reference sequence). The CDR3 has 12 residues. CDR3 DNA: TGTGCCAGCAGCCTAGGAGTCTCCGAGCAGTACTTC. Its protein product is CASSLGVSEQYF. The variable domain in full, with the rest retrieved from reference TRBV7-9 and TRBJ2-7, is DTGVSQNPRHKITKRGQNVTFRCDPISEHNRLYWYRQTLGQGPEFLTYFQNEAQLEKSRLLSDRFSAERPKGSFSTLEIQRTEQGDSAMYLCASSLGVSEQYFGPGTRLTVT.

This clone was picked up one time. The chain employs TRBV18 and TRBJ1-2; 8 nucleotides match TRBD1. Germline loops: CDR1 KGHSH, CDR2 LQKENI. CDR3 length: 16 residues. Trimming took 2 bases from V and 7 from J; bases not matched to a gene: 12. The CDR3 DNA reads TGTGCCAGCTCACCATACGGACAGGGAACGTGGGGTGGCTACACCTTC. Translated: CASSPYGQGTWGGYTF.

V and J are TRBV5-4 and TRBJ1-2, with TRBD1 matching over 10 bases. Trimming took 4 bases from V and 2 from J; bases not matched to a gene: 5. The CDR3 extends over 15 amino acids. Looked up from germline, CDR1 is SGHNT and CDR2 is YYREEE (reference sequence). CDR3 residues: CASSGTGDRNYGYTF. CDR3 in DNA: TGTGCCAGCAGCGGGACAGGGGATCGGAACTATGGCTACACCTTC. Full variable domain (missing parts from reference TRBV5-4 and TRBJ1-2): ETGVTQSPTHLIKTRGQQVTLRCSSQSGHNTVSWYQQALGQGPQFIFQYYREEENGRGNFPPRFSGLQFPNYSSELNVNALELDDSALYLCASSGTGDRNYGYTFGSGTRLTVV.

This clone was observed a few times. The gene calls are TRBV19 and TRBJ2-1; the match to TRBD1 covers 7 bases. Germline CDR1 LNHDA, CDR2 SQIVND (reference sequence). The junction had 7 bases not matched to a gene; V was cut back by 5 bases and J by 3 bases. The CDR3 is 15 residues long. The CDR3 loop is CASSQLDRHYNEQFF. CDR3 coding DNA: TGTGCCAGTAGTCAATTGGACAGGCACTACAATGAGCAGTTCTTC.